The entry that follows covers one T cell receptor (beta chain) sequence. The target antigen is unknown. This sample was included in a study of T-cell reconstitution after alpha-beta-depleted transplantation in children. It was with unique molecular identifiers that the TCRbeta library was prepared. TCRdb re-called the PCR reads with MiXCR, one entry per CDR3 protein. The sample contains about 610,000 distinct CDR3 sequences, 27% of which appear only once. Germline-derived CDR1 and CDR2 are MNHNS and SASEGT. V gave up 4 bases and J gave up 6 bases, with 19 bases separating them. The CDR3 spans 15 residues. The study's findings and limits: The high TCRbeta diversity at day 60 in some patients came from surviving recipient T cells and thymic progenitors. T-cell counts and diversity at one year post-transplant came mainly from newly produced T cells. Expanded graft clones, several hundred of them, were reportedly the source of alpha-beta T cells about two months after transplant.

The chain employs TRBV6-1 and TRBJ2-7, with a tentative D call TRBD2 (6 bases). This TCR was sampled from a boy under two years old with Wiskott-Aldrich syndrome, due to receive a stem cell transplant. Here the sequenced sample was PBMCs, taken before TCRalphabeta/CD19-depleted stem cell transplant. The CDR3 protein is CASSGGTSYPGEQYF. CDR3 bases: TGTGCCAGCAGTGGAGGGACTTCATACCCAGGCGAGCAGTACTTC.